Shown below are 21 T cell receptor beta chains from a single sample sequenced in a study of human T cells and chemical hapten exposure. In TCRdb, the RACE reads were re-called with MiXCR into one record per CDR3 protein. Here the sample spans about 59,000 distinct CDR3 sequences, about 11% being singletons. Time point defined: pre-sensitization, week 0. The treatment is: therapeutic diphenylcyclopropenone sensitization with weekly scalp DPC. This specimen was whole blood, taken in connection with sensitization to the hapten diphenylcyclopropenone (DPC). Source of these receptors: a middle-aged woman with alopecia areata. Some clones in this sample may be carry-over from other donors' samples.

This clonotype was seen a handful of times. This chain joins TRBV10-1 and TRBJ1-1; D uncertain. The CDR3 consists of 12 residues. V was cut by 4 bases and J by 8 bases, with 11 bases left in between. Germline assignment: CDR1 WNHNN and CDR2 SYGVQD (reference sequence). The CDR3 bases are TGCGCCAGCAGTGGGGCAGGACGCGAAGCTTTCTTT. Protein: CASSGAGREAFF.

This clonotype showed up just a few times. The chain joins TRBV11-3 to TRBJ1-1, with D uncertain. V was trimmed by 3 bases and J by 5 bases, leaving 13 bases between them. The CDR3 covers 14 residues. Looked up from germline, CDR1 is SGHNT and CDR2 is YENEEA. The chain's CDR3 is CASSFGQPGTEAFF. CDR3 DNA: TGTGCCAGCAGCTTCGGTCAGCCCGGGACTGAAGCTTTCTTT.

In its sample, this clonotype was seen a few times. The chain recombines TRBV2 with TRBJ1-5; D is perhaps TRBD1 (5 bases). Germline V gene lookup returns CDR1 SNHLY and CDR2 FYNNEI. V lost 6 bases to trimming and J lost 4 bases, with 13 bases between them. The CDR3 loop spans 14 amino acids. DNA for the CDR3: TGTGCCAGCAGGGGGCAGATTGAAAATCAGCCCCAGCATTTT. It yields the protein CASRGQIENQPQHF.

This clonotype was counted ten times or more. This rearrangement joins TRBV6-2 or TRBV6-3 to TRBJ1-1; no clear D gene. This CDR3 spans 14 amino acids. Germline loops: CDR1 MNHEY, CDR2 SVGEGT. Trimming removed 4 bases from V and 3 bases from J, with 12 bases in between. CDR3 sequence reads: CASSSVDRYTEAFF. DNA for the CDR3: TGTGCCAGCAGTTCCGTGGACCGGTACACTGAAGCTTTCTTT.

Many counts were recorded for this clonotype. The rearrangement links TRBV7-9 to TRBJ2-4; TRBD2 is a possible D gene (5 bases). CDR3 length: 17 residues. With 5 bases removed from V and 0 bases from J, the gap between germline ends came to 17 bases. Germline V gene sequence: CDR1 SEHNR, CDR2 FQNEAQ (reference sequence). CDR3 sequence (DNA): TGTGCCAGCAGCAGGCCTGAGGGCCGGCGAGCCAAAAACATTCAGTACTTC. The encoded protein is CASSRPEGRRAKNIQYF.

The J gene is TRBJ1-1, the V gene TRBV5-5; perhaps TRBD1 as D (6 bases). V dropped 0 bases and J dropped 10 bases, with 13 bases sitting between them. Germline-derived CDR1 and CDR2 are SGHKS and YYEKEE (reference sequence). The CDR3 is made up of 13 amino acids. CDR3 nucleotide sequence: TGTGCCAGCAGCTTGGTCGGGGGGCGCGGAGCTTTCTTT. This gives the protein CASSLVGGRGAFF. Based on the CDR3 plus reference TRBV5-5 and TRBJ1-1, the full variable domain is DAGVTQSPTHLIKTRGQQVTLRCSPISGHKSVSWYQQVLGQGPQFIFQYYEKEERGRGNFPDRFSARQFPNYSSELNVNALLLGDSALYLCASSLVGGRGAFFGQGTRLTVV.

This clonotype was counted between two and nine times. V is TRBV29-1 and J is TRBJ1-2; tentatively, D is TRBD1 (6 bases). The germline CDR1 and CDR2 sequences are SQVTM and ANQGSEA. This CDR3 is built from 14 residues. V lost 4 bases and J 4 bases, leaving 16 bases between the germline ends. The CDR3 region is CSVGLTGGAYGYTF. CDR3 in DNA: TGCAGCGTTGGCCTGACGGGGGGCGCCTATGGCTACACCTTC.

This chain connects TRBV15 to TRBJ1-2, with unresolved D. CDR1 and CDR2 (germline): LNHNV, YYDKDF (reference sequence). CDR3 length: 15 amino acids. V lost 1 base, J lost 1 base, and 10 bases lay in between. The DNA for the CDR3 is TGTGCCACCAGCAGAGTGGAGGGATATAACTATGGCTACACCTTC. Protein sequence: CATSRVEGYNYGYTF. Using reference TRBV15 and TRBJ1-2 for the parts outside the CDR3, the full variable domain is DAMVIQNPRYQVTQFGKPVTLSCSQTLNHNVMYWYQQKSSQAPKLLFHYYDKDFNNEADTPDNFQSRRPNTSFCFLDIRSPGLGDTAMYLCATSRVEGYNYGYTFGSGTRLTVV.

This clonotype was counted between two and nine times. The V gene is TRBV20-1, the J gene TRBJ1-5; maybe TRBD1 (6 bases). There are 12 residues in the CDR3. V lost 5 bases, J lost 6 bases, and 11 bases lay in between. Germline CDR1 reads DFQATT; CDR2 reads SNEGSKA (reference sequence). CDR3 region: CSAGPGAQPQHF. CDR3 bases: TGCAGTGCTGGCCCGGGGGCTCAGCCCCAGCATTTT.

The rearrangement joins TRBV4-3 to TRBJ2-7, with 8 bases that match TRBD1. The CDR3 extends over 13 amino acids. Germline V lookup: CDR1 LGHNA, CDR2 YSLEER. After removal of 3 bases from V and 6 bases from J, the junction contained 4 bases not matched to a gene. The CDR3 region has the DNA TGCGCCAGCAGCCAGGGGACAGGACTCGAGCAGTACTTC. Translated, it gives CASSQGTGLEQYF.

At least ten counts were recorded for this clonotype. The chain uses TRBV4-3 and TRBJ1-4; TRBD1 matches 9 bases. V lost 3 bases to trimming and J lost 8 bases; unmatched junction nucleotides: 4. The CDR3 loop spans 14 amino acids. Germline V gene sequence: CDR1 LGHNA, CDR2 YSLEER. The CDR3 sequence: CASSQGQGREKLFF. The CDR3, as DNA: TGCGCCAGCAGCCAGGGACAGGGCCGGGAAAAACTGTTTTTT.

This clonotype occurred many times. The rearrangement joins TRBV11-2 to TRBJ1-1; the D is unclear. V gave up 10 bases and J gave up 1 base, with 19 bases separating them. CDR3 length: 15 amino acids. Germline V lookup: CDR1 SGHAT, CDR2 FQNNGV. CDR3 nucleotides: TGTGCCACAGCTCGGGTGGTCAATTCGAACACTGAAGCTTTCTTT. This encodes CATARVVNSNTEAFF.

This clonotype was observed a handful of times. This chain uses TRBV6-2 or TRBV6-3 with TRBJ2-1; unclear D gene. V lost 2 bases, J lost 9 bases, and 20 bases lay in between. There are 16 residues in the CDR3. Germline values: CDR1 MNHEY, CDR2 SVGEGT. The CDR3 protein is CASSYLRRTSSGEQFF. The CDR3 coding sequence is TGTGCCAGCAGTTACCTAAGACGCACCTCCTCGGGTGAGCAGTTCTTC.

This clonotype was detected a few times. The chain is built from TRBV19 and TRBJ2-2; perhaps TRBD1 as D (5 bases). Germline assignment: CDR1 LNHDA and CDR2 SQIVND (reference sequence). There are 14 residues in the CDR3. V gave up 0 bases and J gave up 5 bases, with 7 bases separating them. CDR3 sequence (DNA): TGTGCCAGTAGTATAGAGAAGGGGACCGGGGAGCTGTTTTTT. It specifies CASSIEKGTGELFF.

The V call is TRBV29-1, the J call TRBJ2-1; D unresolved. V lost 4 bases to trimming and J lost 8 bases, with 12 bases between them. Germline lookup yields CDR1 SQVTM and CDR2 ANQGSEA. CDR3 size: 12 residues. CDR3 region: CSVVVRVDEQFF. DNA for the CDR3: TGCAGCGTTGTTGTAAGGGTCGATGAGCAGTTCTTC.

This clonotype was observed at least ten times. This chain connects TRBV7-9 to TRBJ2-2, with D possibly TRBD2 on 5 matching bases. The CDR3 length is 17 residues. The V end lost 3 bases, the J end lost 0 bases, and 14 bases lay between the germline ends. CDR1 is SEHNR and CDR2 is FQNEAQ in the germline V gene (reference sequence). CDR3 sequence (DNA): TGTGCCAGCAGCTTGGGCGAGGGCGGTCCGAACACCGGGGAGCTGTTTTTT. This translates into CASSLGEGGPNTGELFF.

This clonotype showed up many times. The J gene is TRBJ1-1, the V gene TRBV7-3; 7 bases match TRBD1. The CDR3 extends over 13 amino acids. The germline CDR1 and CDR2 sequences are SGHTA and FQGTGA. V was clipped by 4 bases and J by 5 bases; unmatched bases: 4. DNA for the CDR3: TGTGCCAGCAGCTCCACGACAGGGACTGAAGCTTTCTTT. Translated, it gives CASSSTTGTEAFF. Complete variable domain (other parts from reference TRBV7-3 and TRBJ1-1): GAGVSQTPSNKVTEKGKYVELRCDPISGHTALYWYRQSLGQGPEFLIYFQGTGAADDSGLPNDRFFAVRPEGSVSTLKIQRTERGDSAVYLCASSSTTGTEAFFGQGTRLTVV.

This clonotype was detected only a few times. The chain couples TRBV29-1 to TRBJ2-7, with D tentatively TRBD2 (6 bases). Trimming removed 4 bases from V and 2 bases from J, with 15 bases in between. The CDR3 is made up of 14 amino acids. Germline V CDR1 and CDR2: SQVTM, ANQGSEA. The CDR3 sequence: CSVGGRDSPYEQYF. The CDR3 bases are TGCAGCGTTGGAGGCAGGGACTCTCCCTACGAGCAGTACTTC.

This chain joins TRBV6-6 and TRBJ2-5; 9 nucleotides agree with TRBD2. After removal of 8 bases from V and 1 base from J, the junction contained 14 bases not matched to a gene. Germline values: CDR1 MNHNY, CDR2 SVGAGI (reference sequence). This CDR3 spans 17 amino acids. CDR3 region: CASSGVAGVFGQETQYF. DNA for the CDR3: TGTGCCAGCTCGGGGGTAGCGGGAGTTTTCGGCCAAGAGACCCAGTACTTC.

This clonotype was detected ten times or more. V gene TRBV5-1 combines with J gene TRBJ1-3; no reliable D call. The CDR3 contains 15 residues. Per the germline V gene, CDR1 is SGHRS and CDR2 is YFSETQ. V lost 0 bases to trimming and J lost 2 bases, with 9 bases between them. The CDR3 loop is CASSLDLEAGNTIYF. Written as DNA, the CDR3 is TGCGCCAGCAGCTTGGATCTGGAAGCTGGAAACACCATATATTTT. Full variable domain (outside the CDR3, taken from reference TRBV5-1 and TRBJ1-3): KAGVTQTPRYLIKTRGQQVTLSCSPISGHRSVSWYQQTPGQGLQFLFEYFSETQRNKGNFPGRFSGRQFSNSRSEMNVSTLELGDSALYLCASSLDLEAGNTIYFGEGSWLTVV.

This chain connects TRBV5-3 to TRBJ1-5, with D uncertain. TRBV5-3 is annotated as an ORF whose role is uncertain. Trimming pared 0 bases from V and 2 bases from J, leaving 15 bases between. The CDR3 is 17 residues long. In DNA form, the CDR3 reads TGTGCCAGAAGCTTGGGCCAGCCCGAGGGTTGCAATCAGCCCCAGCATTTT. Its protein product is CARSLGQPEGCNQPQHF.